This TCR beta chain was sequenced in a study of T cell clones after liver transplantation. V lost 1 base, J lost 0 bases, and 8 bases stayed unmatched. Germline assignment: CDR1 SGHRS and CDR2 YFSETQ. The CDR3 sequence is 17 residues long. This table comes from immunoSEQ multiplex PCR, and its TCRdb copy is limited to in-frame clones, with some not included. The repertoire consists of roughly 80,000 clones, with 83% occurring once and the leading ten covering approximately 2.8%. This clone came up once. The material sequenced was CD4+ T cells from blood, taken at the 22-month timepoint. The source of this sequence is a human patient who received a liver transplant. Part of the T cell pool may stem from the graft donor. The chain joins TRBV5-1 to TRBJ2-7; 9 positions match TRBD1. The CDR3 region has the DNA TGCGCCAGCAGCTTGACCGCCGGGACAGGGAGCTCCTACGAGCAGTACTTC. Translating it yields CASSLTAGTGSSYEQYF.